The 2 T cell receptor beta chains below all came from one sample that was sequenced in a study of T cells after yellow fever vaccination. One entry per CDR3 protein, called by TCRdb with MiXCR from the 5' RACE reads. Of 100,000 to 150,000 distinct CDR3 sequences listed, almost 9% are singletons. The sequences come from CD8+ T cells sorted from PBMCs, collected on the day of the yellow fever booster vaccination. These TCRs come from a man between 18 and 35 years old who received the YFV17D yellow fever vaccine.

The CDR3 nucleotides are TGCAGCGTGGGAGGGGGCACTGAAGCTTTCTTT. Residues: CSVGGGTEAFF. The J gene is TRBJ1-1, the V gene TRBV29-1, with D tentatively TRBD1 (6 bases). Looked up from germline, CDR1 is SQVTM and CDR2 is ANQGSEA. Deletions cut 6 bases from V and 4 bases from J, with 9 bases between. CDR3 length: 11 amino acids. Full variable domain (rest looked up from reference TRBV29-1 and TRBJ1-1): SAVISQKPSRDICQRGTSLTIQCQVDSQVTMMFWYRQQPGQSLTLIATANQGSEATYESGFVIDKFPISRPNLTFSTLTVSNMSPEDSSIYLCSVGGGTEAFFGQGTRLTVV.

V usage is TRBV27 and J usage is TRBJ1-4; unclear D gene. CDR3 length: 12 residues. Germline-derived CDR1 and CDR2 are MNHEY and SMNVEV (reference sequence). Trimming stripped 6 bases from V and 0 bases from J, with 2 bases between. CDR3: CASSATNEKLFF. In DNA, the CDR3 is TGTGCCAGCAGCGCAACTAATGAAAAACTGTTTTTT.